The 3 T cell receptor beta chains in this list originate from one sample, sequenced in a study of T cell responses to AZD1222 COVID-19 vaccine. Sequencing used immunoSEQ multiplex PCR; TCRdb keeps in-frame clones, though not all of them. The sample yields more than 150,000 clones, 90% to 95% seen once. The input for sequencing was peripheral blood, taken 28 days after the second AZD1222 dose. These TCRs come from an adult who received the AZD1222 COVID-19 vaccine.

The chain links TRBV11-2 to TRBJ2-3; either TRBD1 or TRBD2 may supply D (6 bases each). This CDR3 is built from 15 residues. Germline CDR1 reads SGHAT; CDR2 reads FQNNGV. Deletions cut 5 bases from V and 5 bases from J, with 17 bases between. CDR3 sequence reads: CASSKRGVPQDTQYF. Here the CDR3 DNA reads TGTGCCAGCAGCAAGAGGGGGGTACCACAAGATACGCAGTATTTT.

The chain recombines TRBV5-5 with TRBJ1-2; unclear D gene. The CDR3 is made up of 15 amino acids. The germline CDR1 and CDR2 sequences are SGHKS and YYEKEE (reference sequence). The V and J ends lost 0 bases and 4 bases respectively, with 13 bases between them. CDR3 DNA sequence: TGTGCCAGCAGCTTGGCCATAGGCAGCAGCTATGGCTACACCTTC. Protein product: CASSLAIGSSYGYTF.

The chain employs TRBV18 and TRBJ2-2; D is ambiguous. The CDR3 is 16 residues long. Trimming shortened V by 1 base and J by 5 bases, and 14 bases separated the two germline ends. CDR1 KGHSH and CDR2 LQKENI come from the germline V gene. DNA of the CDR3: TGTGCCAGCTCACCACACGCGGATCTGAAGACCGGGGAGCTGTTTTTT. Its translation is CASSPHADLKTGELFF.